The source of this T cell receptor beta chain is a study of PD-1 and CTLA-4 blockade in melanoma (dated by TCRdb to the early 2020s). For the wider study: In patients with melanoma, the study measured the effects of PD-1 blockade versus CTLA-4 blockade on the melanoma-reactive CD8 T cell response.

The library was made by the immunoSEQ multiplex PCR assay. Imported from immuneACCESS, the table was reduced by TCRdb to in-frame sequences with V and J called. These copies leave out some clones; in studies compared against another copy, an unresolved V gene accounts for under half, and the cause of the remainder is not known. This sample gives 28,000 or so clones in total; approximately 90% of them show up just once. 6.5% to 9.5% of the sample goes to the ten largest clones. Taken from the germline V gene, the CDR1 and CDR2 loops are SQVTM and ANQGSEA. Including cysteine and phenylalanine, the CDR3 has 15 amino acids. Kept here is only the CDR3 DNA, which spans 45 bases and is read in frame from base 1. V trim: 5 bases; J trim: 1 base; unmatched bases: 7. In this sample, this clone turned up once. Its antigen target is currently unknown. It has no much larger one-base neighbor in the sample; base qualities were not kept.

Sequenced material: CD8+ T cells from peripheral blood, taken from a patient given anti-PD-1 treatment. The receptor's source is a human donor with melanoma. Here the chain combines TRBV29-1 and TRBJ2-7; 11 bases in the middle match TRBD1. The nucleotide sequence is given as TGCAGCGTTCTAACCCGGGACAGGGGGTCCTACGAGCAGTACTTC. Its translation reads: CSVLTRDRGSYEQYF.